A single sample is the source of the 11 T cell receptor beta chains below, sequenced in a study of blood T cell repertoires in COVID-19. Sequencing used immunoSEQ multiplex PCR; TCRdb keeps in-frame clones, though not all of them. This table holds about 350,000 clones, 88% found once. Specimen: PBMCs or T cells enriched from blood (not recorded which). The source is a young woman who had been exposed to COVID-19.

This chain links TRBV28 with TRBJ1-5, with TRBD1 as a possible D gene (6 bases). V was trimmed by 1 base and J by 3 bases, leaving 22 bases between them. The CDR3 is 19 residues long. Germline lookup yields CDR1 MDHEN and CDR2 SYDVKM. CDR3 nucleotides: TGTGCCAGCAGTTTATATCCCCAGCGACAGGCGGAATTCAATCAGCCCCAGCATTTT. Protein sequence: CASSLYPQRQAEFNQPQHF.

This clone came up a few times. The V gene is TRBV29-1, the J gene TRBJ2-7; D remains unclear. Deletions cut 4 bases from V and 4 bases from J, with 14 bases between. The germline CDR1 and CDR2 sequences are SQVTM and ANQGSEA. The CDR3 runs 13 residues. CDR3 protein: CSVGATPSYEQYF. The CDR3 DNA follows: TGCAGCGTTGGGGCGACACCTTCGTACGAGCAGTACTTC.

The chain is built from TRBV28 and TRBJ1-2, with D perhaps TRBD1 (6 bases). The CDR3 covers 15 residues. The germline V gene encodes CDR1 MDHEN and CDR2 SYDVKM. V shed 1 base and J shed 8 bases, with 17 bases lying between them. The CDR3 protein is CASSLFDQGLSGYTF. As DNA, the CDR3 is TGTGCCAGCAGTTTATTCGACCAGGGGCTCTCGGGCTACACCTTC.

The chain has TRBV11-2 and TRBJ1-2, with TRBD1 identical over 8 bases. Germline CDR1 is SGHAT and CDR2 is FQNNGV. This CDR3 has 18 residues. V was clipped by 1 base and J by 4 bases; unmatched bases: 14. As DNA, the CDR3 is TGTGCCAGCAGCTTAGTCAATGATCAGGGGGCAGGAGTCTATGGCTACACCTTC. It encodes CASSLVNDQGAGVYGYTF.

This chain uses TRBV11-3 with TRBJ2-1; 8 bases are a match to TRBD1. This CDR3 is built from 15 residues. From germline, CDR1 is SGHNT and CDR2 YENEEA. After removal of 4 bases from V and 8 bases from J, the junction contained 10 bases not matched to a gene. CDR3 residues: CASSSRDRRGDEQFF. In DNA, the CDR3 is TGTGCCAGCAGCTCACGGGACAGGCGCGGGGATGAGCAGTTCTTC.

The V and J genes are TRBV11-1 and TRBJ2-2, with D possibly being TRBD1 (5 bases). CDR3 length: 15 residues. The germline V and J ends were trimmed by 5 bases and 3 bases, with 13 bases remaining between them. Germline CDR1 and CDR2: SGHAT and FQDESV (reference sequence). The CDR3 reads CASSPSGAYTGELFF. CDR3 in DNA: TGTGCCAGCAGCCCTAGTGGGGCTTACACCGGGGAGCTGTTTTTT.

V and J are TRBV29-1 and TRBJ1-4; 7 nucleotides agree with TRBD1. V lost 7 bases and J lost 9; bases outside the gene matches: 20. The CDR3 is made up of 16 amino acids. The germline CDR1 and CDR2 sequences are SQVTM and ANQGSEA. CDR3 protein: CSAMPGPTGREKKLFF. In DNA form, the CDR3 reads TGCAGCGCCATGCCGGGACCGACAGGGAGAGAGAAAAAACTGTTTTTT.

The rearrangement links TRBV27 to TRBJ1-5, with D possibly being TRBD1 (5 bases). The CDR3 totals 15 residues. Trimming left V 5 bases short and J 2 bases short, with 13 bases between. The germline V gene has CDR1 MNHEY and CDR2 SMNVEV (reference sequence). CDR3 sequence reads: CASSTAGLRNQPQHF. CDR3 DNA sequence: TGTGCCAGCAGTACCGCAGGGTTACGCAATCAGCCCCAGCATTTT.

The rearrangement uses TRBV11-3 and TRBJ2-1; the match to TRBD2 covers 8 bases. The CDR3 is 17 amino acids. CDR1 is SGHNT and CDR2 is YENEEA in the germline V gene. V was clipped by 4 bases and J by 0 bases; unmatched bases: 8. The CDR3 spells CASSSLSGMSSYNEQFF. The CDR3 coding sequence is TGTGCCAGCAGCTCCCTTAGCGGGATGAGCTCCTACAATGAGCAGTTCTTC. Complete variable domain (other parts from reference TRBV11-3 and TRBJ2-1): EAGVVQSPRYKIIEKKQPVAFWCNPISGHNTLYWYLQNLGQGPELLIRYENEEAVDDSQLPKDRFSAERLKGVDSTLKIQPAELGDSAVYLCASSSLSGMSSYNEQFFGPGTRLTVL.

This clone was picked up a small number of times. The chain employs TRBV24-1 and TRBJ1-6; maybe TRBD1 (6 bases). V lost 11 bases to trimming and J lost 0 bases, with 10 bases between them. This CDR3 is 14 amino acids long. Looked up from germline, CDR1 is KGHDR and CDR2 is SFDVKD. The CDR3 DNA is TGTGCCATACAGGACAGCTCCTATAATTCACCCCTCCACTTT. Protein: CAIQDSSYNSPLHF.

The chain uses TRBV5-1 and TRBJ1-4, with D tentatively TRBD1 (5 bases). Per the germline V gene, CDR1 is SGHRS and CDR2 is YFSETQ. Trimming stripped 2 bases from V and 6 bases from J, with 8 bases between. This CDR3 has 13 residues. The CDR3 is CASSFGTDEKLFF. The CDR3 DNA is TGCGCCAGCAGCTTCGGGACTGATGAAAAACTGTTTTTT. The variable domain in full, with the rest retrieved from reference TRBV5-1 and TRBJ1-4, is KAGVTQTPRYLIKTRGQQVTLSCSPISGHRSVSWYQQTPGQGLQFLFEYFSETQRNKGNFPGRFSGRQFSNSRSEMNVSTLELGDSALYLCASSFGTDEKLFFGSGTQLSVL.